The 29 T cell receptor beta chains listed next were all sequenced from one sample in a study of cytomegalovirus exposure and HLA in healthy donors. In the PCR, 60 Vbeta and 13 Jbeta primers were used. The method was immunoSEQ multiplex PCR; TCRdb's version includes in-frame clones alone and lacks a portion of them. This table has roughly 80,000 clones, over 55% appearing once. Sequencing was done on a sample of PBMCs. The receptors shown here come from a man aged 25-45 years in good health and CMV-seropositive.

V and J are TRBV14 and TRBJ2-5; no firm D call. The CDR3 loop spans 13 amino acids. CDR1 is SGHDN and CDR2 is FVKESK in the germline V gene. V was shortened by 1 base and J by 2 bases, with 5 bases between the two germline ends. CDR3 in DNA: TGTGCCAGCAGCCAAGGGGCTCAAGAGACCCAGTACTTC. It specifies CASSQGAQETQYF.

This rearrangement joins TRBV30 to TRBJ2-3; the match to TRBD2 covers 8 bases. After removal of 2 bases from V and 6 bases from J, the junction contained 7 bases not matched to a gene. CDR3 length equals 14 residues. In germline, CDR1 is GTSNPN, CDR2 SVGIG (reference sequence). The CDR3 spells CAWSPGLVPDTQYF. The CDR3 DNA reads TGTGCCTGGAGTCCGGGACTAGTCCCCGATACGCAGTATTTT.

The chain employs TRBV19 and TRBJ2-7; 7 positions match TRBD1. V trimming: 4 bases; J trimming: 4 bases; junction bases outside the gene matches: 7. Germline V gene data show CDR1 as LNHDA and CDR2 as SQIVND (reference sequence). The CDR3 spans 14 residues. The CDR3 coding sequence is TGTGCCAGTAGTACCCCGGACAGGAGATACGAGCAGTACTTC. Encoded protein: CASSTPDRRYEQYF.

The chain joins TRBV25-1 to TRBJ1-1; no firm D call. The CDR3 has 15 residues. The V gene lost 1 base and the J gene lost 3 bases, with 12 bases spanning the gap. Looked up from germline, CDR1 is MGHDK and CDR2 is SYGVNS. The CDR3 nucleotides are TGTGCCAGCAGTGAATCCCCCGCCGCGGACACTGAAGCTTTCTTT. Protein sequence: CASSESPAADTEAFF.

The chain couples TRBV29-1 to TRBJ2-7; no definite D call. The CDR3 covers 10 residues. Per the germline V gene, CDR1 is SQVTM and CDR2 is ANQGSEA. V was pared by 5 bases and J by 6 bases, with 8 bases between. CDR3 nucleotide sequence: TGCAGCGTTCTACTCGGCGAGCAGTACTTC. Translating gives CSVLLGEQYF.

The chain recombines TRBV10-3 with TRBJ2-1; tentatively, D is TRBD1 (5 bases). Trimming pared 11 bases from V and 3 bases from J, leaving 14 bases between. CDR1 is ENHRY and CDR2 is SYGVKD in the germline V gene. The CDR3 has 13 residues. Written as DNA, the CDR3 is TGTGCCGTGCAGGGTTTTAACTACAATGAGCAGTTCTTC. Translated, it gives CAVQGFNYNEQFF.

The chain joins TRBV27 to TRBJ2-7; weak D call: TRBD1 (6 bases). This CDR3 region has 14 residues. The V gene's germline CDR1 is MNHEY and CDR2 SMNVEV (reference sequence). V lost 0 bases to trimming and J lost 3 bases, with 9 bases between them. The DNA for the CDR3 is TGTGCCAGCAGTTTATCGCGGACAGACTACGAGCAGTACTTC. Translating gives CASSLSRTDYEQYF.

The genes are TRBV13 and TRBJ2-3; the match to TRBD1 covers 11 bases. The CDR3 sequence is 14 residues long. The V gene end was trimmed by 4 bases and the J gene end by 6 bases; junction bases not matched to a gene: 3. From germline, CDR1 is PRHDT and CDR2 FYEKMQ (reference sequence). CDR3 in amino acids: CASSYGTGGDTQYF. CDR3 coding DNA: TGTGCCAGCAGCTACGGGACAGGGGGGGATACGCAGTATTTT.

This clone has just a few counts. The rearrangement uses TRBV5-6 and TRBJ2-7; 7 bases align to TRBD1. Germline V gives CDR1 SGHDT, CDR2 YYEEEE. The CDR3 is made up of 11 amino acids. J gave up 11 bases and V 1 base, and 3 bases lay outside the gene matches. CDR3 region: CASSLRQGEYF. The CDR3 DNA is TGTGCCAGCAGCTTGAGGCAGGGGGAGTACTTC. The variable domain in full, with the rest retrieved from reference TRBV5-6 and TRBJ2-7, is DAGVTQSPTHLIKTRGQQVTLRCSPKSGHDTVSWYQQALGQGPQFIFQYYEEEERQRGNFPDRFSGHQFPNYSSELNVNALLLGDSALYLCASSLRQGEYFGPGTRLTVT.

This chain links TRBV19 with TRBJ2-3; 9 bases match TRBD1. The ends lost 7 bases at V and 2 bases at J; junction bases unmatched: 13. The germline V gene has CDR1 LNHDA and CDR2 SQIVND (reference sequence). The CDR3 length is 17 residues. CDR3: CASTAHSGTGLTDTQYF. CDR3 sequence (DNA): TGTGCCAGTACCGCCCACTCCGGGACAGGGCTCACAGATACGCAGTATTTT.

V gene TRBV9 combines with J gene TRBJ1-3; D possibly corresponds to TRBD1 (5 bases). Germline CDR1 is SGDLS and CDR2 is YYNGEE. This CDR3 region has 12 residues. The V end lost 3 bases, the J end lost 7 bases, and 8 bases lay between the germline ends. The CDR3 sequence is CASSGGGNTIYF. CDR3 nucleotide sequence: TGTGCCAGCAGCGGCGGGGGGAACACCATATATTTT.

The V and J genes are TRBV7-2 and TRBJ2-1; TRBD2 matches at 9 bases. Germline V CDR1 and CDR2: SGHTA, FQGNSA. J was trimmed by 11 bases and V by 3 bases; bases with no gene match: 2. This CDR3 comprises 12 residues. In nucleotides, the CDR3 is TGTGCCAGCAGCTTCCTAGCGGGGCAGCAGTTCTTC. It specifies CASSFLAGQQFF.

V gene TRBV4-2 combines with J gene TRBJ1-4; perhaps TRBD1 as D (6 bases). V lost 4 bases to trimming and J lost 3 bases, with 15 bases between them. This CDR3 is built from 16 residues. Germline V CDR1 and CDR2: LGHNA, YNFKEQ. CDR3 in amino acids: CASSRRQGMSNEKLFF. Written as DNA, the CDR3 is TGTGCCAGCAGCCGGCGGCAGGGGATGTCTAATGAAAAACTGTTTTTT.

This clone has only one observation. The V gene is TRBV29-1, the J gene TRBJ2-3; 10 nucleotides match TRBD2. Germline trimming cut 7 bases from V and 2 bases from J; bases unmatched to any gene: 6. The germline V gene has CDR1 SQVTM and CDR2 ANQGSEA. This CDR3 contains 14 residues. The CDR3: CSGGSGGYTDTQYF. CDR3 bases: TGCAGCGGTGGTAGCGGGGGGTACACAGATACGCAGTATTTT.

The chain couples TRBV29-1 to TRBJ2-7; TRBD1 aligns across 8 bases. This CDR3 is built from 11 residues. Germline trimming cut 6 bases from V and 5 bases from J; bases unmatched to any gene: 3. Germline V gives CDR1 SQVTM, CDR2 ANQGSEA. CDR3 nucleotides: TGCAGCGTACAGGGGGTCCACGAGCAGTACTTC. Encoded protein: CSVQGVHEQYF.

The V call is TRBV7-2, the J call TRBJ2-7; D may be TRBD1 (8 bases). This CDR3 comprises 14 residues. CDR1 and CDR2 (germline): SGHTA, FQGNSA. V was trimmed by 5 bases and J by 2 bases, leaving 13 bases between them. The CDR3 DNA is TGTGCCAGCAGCACCACAGGGGGGGCCTACGAGCAGTACTTC. Translated, it gives CASSTTGGAYEQYF.

The V gene is TRBV2, the J gene TRBJ1-6; 7 bases match TRBD1. This CDR3 contains 14 residues. Per germline, CDR1 SNHLY and CDR2 FYNNEI. Trimming took 4 bases from V and 7 from J; bases not matched to a gene: 4. This chain's CDR3 is CASSVGTENSPLHF. The CDR3 DNA is TGTGCCAGCAGTGTCGGGACAGAAAATTCACCCCTCCACTTT.

The chain carries TRBV5-1 and TRBJ2-2; 8 bases map to TRBD2. This CDR3 contains 15 residues. Germline V gene data show CDR1 as SGHRS and CDR2 as YFSETQ. Germline trimming cut 3 bases from V and 4 bases from J; bases unmatched to any gene: 5. CDR3 bases: TGCGCCAGCAGCTCGCGGGGGGACTCCACCGGGGAGCTGTTTTTT. Translated: CASSSRGDSTGELFF.

The chain links TRBV19 to TRBJ2-3; 8 bases line up with TRBD1. The CDR3 spans 14 residues. J lost 4 bases, V lost 4 bases, and 4 bases had no gene match. Germline V gene data show CDR1 as LNHDA and CDR2 as SQIVND (reference sequence). CDR3 region: CASSRQGAADTQYF. CDR3 in DNA: TGTGCCAGTAGTAGGCAGGGGGCGGCAGATACGCAGTATTTT.

V usage is TRBV2 and J usage is TRBJ2-1; the D gene is possibly TRBD2 (7 bases). There are 16 residues in the CDR3. The V gene's germline CDR1 is SNHLY and CDR2 FYNNEI. V lost 2 bases and J lost 0, with 11 bases in between. The CDR3 region is CASSEMGGPSYNEQFF. DNA of the CDR3: TGTGCCAGCAGTGAAATGGGGGGGCCCTCCTACAATGAGCAGTTCTTC.

The chain joins TRBV5-4 to TRBJ1-2; TRBD1 is a possible D gene (6 bases). Per the germline V gene, CDR1 is SGHNT and CDR2 is YYREEE (reference sequence). The length of the CDR3 is 16 residues. Trimming removed 0 bases at V and 5 bases at J, with 17 bases between. The CDR3 reads CASSLAGGAGGYGYTF. CDR3 DNA: TGTGCCAGCAGCTTGGCCGGGGGCGCGGGAGGGTATGGCTACACCTTC. The variable domain in full, with the rest retrieved from reference TRBV5-4 and TRBJ1-2, is ETGVTQSPTHLIKTRGQQVTLRCSSQSGHNTVSWYQQALGQGPQFIFQYYREEENGRGNFPPRFSGLQFPNYSSELNVNALELDDSALYLCASSLAGGAGGYGYTFGSGTRLTVV.

The chain combines TRBV7-8 with TRBJ2-5, with TRBD2 matching 7 bases. The J call may be in error: the DNA end matches TRBJ2-7 better. Germline CDR1 is SGHVS and CDR2 is FQNEAQ. This CDR3 contains 15 residues. CDR3 residues: CASSLVGGRIAEQYF. In DNA, the CDR3 is TGTGCCAGCAGCTTAGTTGGCGGGAGAATCGCCGAGCAGTACTTC.

The rearrangement joins TRBV5-1 to TRBJ2-5, with D perhaps TRBD2 (6 bases). The J call may be incorrect, as the DNA end agrees better with TRBJ2-7. Germline CDR1 SGHRS, CDR2 YFSETQ. The CDR3 runs 13 residues. CDR3 bases: TGCGCCAGCAGCTACGGGGGTGAGTACGAGCAGTACTTC. Encoded protein: CASSYGGEYEQYF.

This clone was counted a few times. The chain carries TRBV7-2 and TRBJ2-7, with TRBD2 matching over 12 bases. The V gene's germline CDR1 is SGHTA and CDR2 FQGNSA. CDR3 length: 18 amino acids. J lost 6 bases, V lost 6 bases, and 18 bases had no gene match. The CDR3 sequence is CASSPIDLAGGPDAEQYF. The CDR3 nucleotides read TGTGCCAGCAGTCCAATCGATCTAGCGGGAGGGCCCGATGCCGAGCAGTACTTC. Together with reference TRBV7-2 and TRBJ2-7, the CDR3 gives the full variable domain: GAGVSQSPSNKVTEKGKDVELRCDPISGHTALYWYRQSLGQGLEFLIYFQGNSAPDKSGLPSDRFSAERTGGSVSTLTIQRTQQEDSAVYLCASSPIDLAGGPDAEQYFGPGTRLTVT.

This clone has only a few counts. The chain joins TRBV28 to TRBJ2-5, with 7 bases fitting TRBD2. This CDR3 spans 15 amino acids. Trimming removed 3 bases from V and 4 bases from J; junction bases left unmatched: 8. Per the germline V gene, CDR1 is MDHEN and CDR2 is SYDVKM. The CDR3: CASSLGAGTGETQYF. CDR3 coding DNA: TGTGCCAGCAGTTTGGGAGCGGGGACGGGAGAGACCCAGTACTTC.

V gene TRBV2 combines with J gene TRBJ2-5; TRBD1 aligns across 11 bases. Losses at the gene ends were 2 bases for V and 6 bases for J; bases not matched to a gene: 17. Germline V gene lookup returns CDR1 SNHLY and CDR2 FYNNEI. This CDR3 is 19 amino acids long. The CDR3 protein is CASSEPRTGGELATKTQYF. The DNA for the CDR3 is TGTGCCAGCAGTGAACCCCGGACAGGGGGCGAACTAGCGACAAAGACCCAGTACTTC.

This clone was counted between two and nine times. V usage is TRBV11-2 and J usage is TRBJ2-7; D might be TRBD1 (6 bases). Germline lookup yields CDR1 SGHAT and CDR2 FQNNGV. The CDR3 length is 14 residues. Between the trimmed V and J ends, which lost 4 bases and 4 bases, there was a span of 14 bases. The CDR3 sequence: CASSSQMDSYEQYF. CDR3 coding DNA: TGTGCCAGCAGCTCGCAGATGGACAGTTACGAGCAGTACTTC.

In this sample, this clone turned up once. This chain joins TRBV4-1 and TRBJ1-1; D not resolved. The CDR3 contains 14 residues. Per germline, CDR1 MGHRA and CDR2 YSYEKL. V lost 0 bases and J 8 bases, leaving 13 bases between the germline ends. The CDR3 region is CASSQDRELAEAFF. CDR3 DNA sequence: TGCGCCAGCAGCCAAGACCGGGAACTGGCCGAAGCTTTCTTT.

This sequence joins TRBV5-1 and TRBJ2-1; 8 nucleotides align to TRBD1. Losses at the gene ends were 4 bases for V and 6 bases for J; bases not matched to a gene: 12. The CDR3 loop spans 16 amino acids. From germline, CDR1 is SGHRS and CDR2 YFSETQ. This chain's CDR3 is CASSIAGTGSSNEQFF. Written as DNA, the CDR3 is TGCGCCAGCAGCATTGCCGGGACAGGCTCCAGCAATGAGCAGTTCTTC.